The 27 T cell receptor beta chains given below trace back to one sample, sequenced in a study of T cells in Graves' hyperthyroidism and ophthalmopathy. Amplified TCR beta CDR3 regions came from RNA transcripts. TCR CDR3 regions were first amplified by RT-PCR with HTBI primers. TCRdb analysed the multiplex PCR reads with MiXCR anew, one entry per CDR3 protein. The sample has around 580,000 distinct CDR3 sequences, around 17% seen once. Sequencing input: blood. These receptors were taken from a woman in her late teens or twenties with Graves' hyperthyroidism.

This clonotype was recorded many times. J is TRBJ2-7 and V is TRBV27, with 9 nucleotides matching TRBD1. Germline trimming cut 0 bases from V and 5 bases from J; bases unmatched to any gene: 8. The CDR3 is made up of 16 amino acids. Germline V lookup: CDR1 MNHEY, CDR2 SMNVEV (reference sequence). The CDR3 sequence is CASSLSGTGKDHEQYF. The CDR3 DNA sequence: TGTGCCAGCAGTTTATCGGGGACAGGGAAGGACCACGAGCAGTACTTC.

The chain joins TRBV11-3 to TRBJ1-6; TRBD1 aligns across 8 bases. V trimming: 3 bases; J trimming: 0 bases; junction bases outside the gene matches: 7. The CDR3 has 18 residues. CDR1 SGHNT and CDR2 YENEEA come from the germline V gene. The CDR3 nucleotides are TGTGCCAGCAGCTTGAGACGACAGGGGAACTCCTATAATTCACCCCTCCACTTT. The encoded protein is CASSLRRQGNSYNSPLHF. The variable domain in full, completed from reference TRBV11-3 and TRBJ1-6, reads EAGVVQSPRYKIIEKKQPVAFWCNPISGHNTLYWYLQNLGQGPELLIRYENEEAVDDSQLPKDRFSAERLKGVDSTLKIQPAELGDSAVYLCASSLRRQGNSYNSPLHFGNGTRLTVT.

The chain has TRBV5-1 and TRBJ2-1; the D gene is possibly TRBD2 (6 bases). Trimming removed 4 bases at V and 9 bases at J, with 23 bases between. In germline, CDR1 is SGHRS, CDR2 YFSETQ. The CDR3 covers 16 residues. In DNA form, the CDR3 reads TGCGCCAGCAGCCCTAGACCGACGGTCGCGCGGGGTGAGCAGTTCTTC. This sequence encodes CASSPRPTVARGEQFF.

This clonotype was observed a few times. The chain links TRBV15 to TRBJ2-7, with D perhaps matching TRBD1 or TRBD2 (5 bases each). V dropped 3 bases and J dropped 9 bases, with 24 bases sitting between them. The V gene's germline CDR1 is LNHNV and CDR2 YYDKDF (reference sequence). The CDR3 loop spans 16 amino acids. The DNA for the CDR3 is TGTGCCACCAGCAGGGAACCAACGGGACCAAAAATAGCGCAGTACTTC. It is translated as CATSREPTGPKIAQYF.

A few counts support this clonotype. The chain carries TRBV24-1 and TRBJ2-3, with D perhaps matching TRBD1 (5 bases). Germline V gene lookup returns CDR1 KGHDR and CDR2 SFDVKD. There are 13 residues in the CDR3. Trimming removed 3 bases from V and 4 bases from J, with 7 bases in between. Here the CDR3 reads CATSDQGPDTQYF. The CDR3 DNA sequence: TGTGCCACCAGTGATCAGGGCCCAGATACGCAGTATTTT.

This clonotype was seen more than once but under ten times. The chain uses TRBV27 and TRBJ2-6; D unclear. V was clipped by 5 bases and J by 0 bases, with 5 bases between them. The CDR3 runs 14 residues. Germline-derived CDR1 and CDR2 are MNHEY and SMNVEV (reference sequence). CDR3 protein: CASSDLSGANVLTF. DNA of the CDR3: TGTGCCAGCAGTGACCTCTCTGGGGCCAACGTCCTGACTTTC.

This chain uses TRBV28 with TRBJ1-4, with D hard to call. Germline CDR1 reads MDHEN; CDR2 reads SYDVKM. The CDR3 is 16 residues long. V gave up 6 bases and J gave up 7 bases, with 21 bases separating them. For the CDR3, the DNA is TGTGCCAGCAGACCCTCAGGTCTGAGGGTAGGTGAAAAACTGTTTTTT. This gives the protein CASRPSGLRVGEKLFF.

At least ten counts were recorded for this clonotype. The V gene is TRBV19, the J gene TRBJ2-2; maybe TRBD1 (6 bases). With 4 bases removed from V and 4 bases from J, the gap between germline ends came to 13 bases. Germline assignment: CDR1 LNHDA and CDR2 SQIVND (reference sequence). CDR3 length: 15 amino acids. The CDR3 here is CASSKNPDSTGELFF. The CDR3 region has the DNA TGTGCCAGTAGTAAAAACCCGGACAGCACCGGGGAGCTGTTTTTT. The whole variable domain, filled in from reference TRBV19 and TRBJ2-2, reads DGGITQSPKYLFRKEGQNVTLSCEQNLNHDAMYWYRQDPGQGLRLIYYSQIVNDFQKGDIAEGYSVSREKKESFPLTVTSAQKNPTAFYLCASSKNPDSTGELFFGEGSRLTVL.

The chain carries TRBV5-1 and TRBJ1-2; 9 bases are shared with TRBD1. The V segment lost 4 bases and the J segment 5 bases; nucleotides outside the gene matches: 18. Germline loops: CDR1 SGHRS, CDR2 YFSETQ. This CDR3 comprises 18 residues. The CDR3, as DNA: TGCGCCAGCAGCCCCGTACAGGGGGCTGAGCGGTTAGGGTATGGCTACACCTTC. This translates into CASSPVQGAERLGYGYTF.

This clonotype occurred many times. The germline gene is not matched at one end of the junction; a read error may be the cause. The chain recombines TRBV5-1 with TRBJ1-1, with 10 bases matching TRBD1. CDR3 length equals 16 residues. Per the germline V gene, CDR1 is SGHRS and CDR2 is YFSETQ. As DNA, the CDR3 is TGCGCCAGCAGCTTGGGACAGGGGGCCGGGAACGCTGAAGCTTTCTTT. Translation: CASSLGQGAGNAEAFF.

This clonotype was seen a few times. The gene calls are TRBV6-2 or TRBV6-3 and TRBJ2-7, with D perhaps TRBD2 (6 bases). The length of the CDR3 is 16 residues. In germline, CDR1 is MNHEY, CDR2 SVGEGT. The germline V and J ends were trimmed by 2 bases and 0 bases, with 14 bases remaining between them. This CDR3 reads CASSYVDYSSSYEQYF. The CDR3 coding sequence is TGTGCCAGCAGTTACGTGGACTACTCCTCCTCCTACGAGCAGTACTTC.

V and J are TRBV5-1 and TRBJ1-4, with D possibly TRBD1 on 5 matching bases. The CDR3 sequence is 14 residues long. V lost 3 bases to trimming and J lost 6 bases, with 12 bases between them. Germline V CDR1 and CDR2: SGHRS, YFSETQ. The DNA of the CDR3 is TGCGCCAGCAGCTGGGGGGGAAGAGATGAAAAACTGTTTTTT. The encoded protein is CASSWGGRDEKLFF.

This clonotype was recorded at least ten times. The genes are TRBV11-2 and TRBJ2-5; D perhaps matches TRBD2 (6 bases). V lost 1 base and J 2 bases, leaving 11 bases between the germline ends. This CDR3 region has 15 residues. Germline V gene sequence: CDR1 SGHAT, CDR2 FQNNGV. The CDR3 DNA reads as TGTGCCAGCAGCTTAGTAGGAGGGTCACAAGAGACCCAGTACTTC. Protein sequence: CASSLVGGSQETQYF. Full variable domain (outside the CDR3, taken from reference TRBV11-2 and TRBJ2-5): EAGVAQSPRYKIIEKRQSVAFWCNPISGHATLYWYQQILGQGPKLLIQFQNNGVVDDSQLPKDRFSAERLKGVDSTLKIQPAKLEDSAVYLCASSLVGGSQETQYFGPGTRLLVL.

This clonotype came up a few times. The DNA of the CDR3 is TGTGCCAGCAGCTTAAACAACGAGCAGTACTTC. Translating gives CASSLNNEQYF. The V call is TRBV7-2, the J call TRBJ2-7; D is unresolved. Per germline, CDR1 SGHTA and CDR2 FQGNSA. V was clipped by 2 bases and J by 5 bases, with 4 bases between them. CDR3 length: 11 amino acids.

The chain couples TRBV3-1 to TRBJ2-5; D is uncertain. The CDR3 consists of 13 residues. Germline V gene data show CDR1 as LGHDT and CDR2 as YNNKEL (reference sequence). Deletions cut 6 bases from V and 7 bases from J, with 15 bases between. The CDR3 nucleotides read TGTGCCAGCAGTTTTGGCGGATCACGGACCCAGTACTTC. It codes for CASSFGGSRTQYF.

This clonotype came up many times. V and J are TRBV7-3 and TRBJ1-1; no clear D. The V end lost 2 bases, the J end lost 1 base, and 5 bases lay between the germline ends. The CDR3 has 13 residues. Looked up from germline, CDR1 is SGHTA and CDR2 is FQGTGA. CDR3 sequence reads: CASSLYRNTEAFF. In DNA form, the CDR3 reads TGTGCCAGCAGCTTATACCGGAACACTGAAGCTTTCTTT.

This clonotype was observed many times. The chain employs TRBV6-1 and TRBJ2-1, with 7 bases matching TRBD2. The CDR3 contains 16 residues. The germline V gene has CDR1 MNHNS and CDR2 SASEGT. The junction had 5 bases not matched to a gene; V was cut back by 3 bases and J by 0 bases. CDR3 coding DNA: TGTGCCAGCAGTGATTGGCGGGAGAGCTCCTACAATGAGCAGTTCTTC. It encodes CASSDWRESSYNEQFF.

This clonotype was counted only a few times. This chain links TRBV30 with TRBJ2-7; tentative D call: TRBD1 (6 bases). Germline V CDR1 and CDR2: GTSNPN, SVGIG (reference sequence). This CDR3 is 12 amino acids long. V was cut by 3 bases and J by 3 bases, with 9 bases left in between. CDR3 coding DNA: TGTGCCTGGAGAATCAGGGGCTACGAGCAGTACTTC. Translated: CAWRIRGYEQYF.

This clonotype was seen many times. The chain couples TRBV12-3 or TRBV12-4 to TRBJ1-2; tentative D call: TRBD1 (5 bases). V lost 3 bases and J lost 4, with 6 bases in between. This CDR3 has 12 residues. CDR3 region: CASSLTVYGYTF. CDR3 nucleotides: TGTGCCAGCAGTTTGACAGTCTATGGCTACACCTTC.

This clonotype was observed many times. The CDR3: CASRAGQFSYEQYF. The CDR3 nucleotides are TGTGCCAGCAGGGCCGGACAGTTCTCCTACGAGCAGTACTTC. The rearrangement links TRBV2 to TRBJ2-7; TRBD1 might be the D (6 bases). Germline loops: CDR1 SNHLY, CDR2 FYNNEI. The CDR3 has 14 residues. V shed 6 bases and J shed 0 bases, with 12 bases lying between them. The full variable domain, rest sourced from reference TRBV2 and TRBJ2-7, is EPEVTQTPSHQVTQMGQEVILRCVPISNHLYFYWYRQILGQKVEFLVSFYNNEISEKSEIFDDQFSVERPDGSNFTLKIRSTKLEDSAMYFCASRAGQFSYEQYFGPGTRLTVT.

J is TRBJ1-2 and V is TRBV27; D might be TRBD1 (6 bases). CDR1 MNHEY and CDR2 SMNVEV come from the germline V gene (reference sequence). The CDR3 totals 16 residues. With 0 bases removed from V and 2 bases from J, the gap between germline ends came to 13 bases. The CDR3 is CASSLSSGGLNYGYTF. As DNA, the CDR3 is TGTGCCAGCAGTTTATCGTCGGGGGGCCTCAACTATGGCTACACCTTC.

This clonotype has more than one count but fewer than ten. J is TRBJ2-3 and V is TRBV6-5; no clear D gene. The V gene's germline CDR1 is MNHEY and CDR2 SVGAGI. The ends were cut back, 2 bases at V and 6 bases at J, with 9 bases in the middle. The CDR3 runs to 13 residues. The CDR3 loop is CASSYRSEDTQYF. In nucleotides, the CDR3 is TGTGCCAGCAGTTACCGATCCGAGGATACGCAGTATTTT.

This clonotype was seen many times. The rearrangement links TRBV7-2 to TRBJ2-3; 7 bases fit TRBD2. CDR3 length equals 17 residues. Trimming took 2 bases from V and 0 from J; bases not matched to a gene: 8. Germline-derived CDR1 and CDR2 are SGHTA and FQGNSA. CDR3 sequence (DNA): TGTGCCAGCAGCTTATCAATGGCGGGAGTTAGCACAGATACGCAGTATTTT. Translating gives CASSLSMAGVSTDTQYF.

This clonotype came up many times. This rearrangement joins TRBV12-3 or TRBV12-4 to TRBJ1-2; 8 nucleotides align to TRBD1. V lost 5 bases and J lost 2; bases outside the gene matches: 7. This CDR3 has 15 amino acids. CDR3 protein: CASSAGQGRNYGYTF. Here the CDR3 DNA reads TGTGCCAGCAGTGCAGGACAGGGTAGAAACTATGGCTACACCTTC.

This clonotype was detected many times. This chain's CDR3 is CASSQEMRDTDTQYF. CDR3 in DNA: TGTGCCAGCAGCCAAGAGATGCGGGACACAGATACGCAGTATTTT. The J gene is TRBJ2-3, the V gene TRBV3-1; D is possibly TRBD2 (6 bases). V was shortened by 0 bases and J by 2 bases, with 9 bases between the two germline ends. Germline lookup yields CDR1 LGHDT and CDR2 YNNKEL (reference sequence). This CDR3 has 15 amino acids.

This clonotype was found many times. This chain uses TRBV20-1 with TRBJ2-3; 8 bases are shared with TRBD2. The CDR3 runs to 16 residues. Germline V gene data show CDR1 as DFQATT and CDR2 as SNEGSKA (reference sequence). V lost 0 bases and J lost 0; bases outside the gene matches: 5. The CDR3 DNA is TGCAGTGCTAGAGATCCGGCTAGCGGGAGCACAGATACGCAGTATTTT. Protein: CSARDPASGSTDTQYF.

This clonotype has just a few counts. The chain recombines TRBV12-3 or TRBV12-4 with TRBJ1-4; a possible D gene is TRBD1 (6 bases). The CDR3 runs 13 residues. V shed 6 bases and J shed 6 bases, with 11 bases lying between them. The CDR3 region is CASRARGHEKLFF. The CDR3 DNA is TGTGCCAGCAGGGCTCGGGGGCATGAAAAACTGTTTTTT.